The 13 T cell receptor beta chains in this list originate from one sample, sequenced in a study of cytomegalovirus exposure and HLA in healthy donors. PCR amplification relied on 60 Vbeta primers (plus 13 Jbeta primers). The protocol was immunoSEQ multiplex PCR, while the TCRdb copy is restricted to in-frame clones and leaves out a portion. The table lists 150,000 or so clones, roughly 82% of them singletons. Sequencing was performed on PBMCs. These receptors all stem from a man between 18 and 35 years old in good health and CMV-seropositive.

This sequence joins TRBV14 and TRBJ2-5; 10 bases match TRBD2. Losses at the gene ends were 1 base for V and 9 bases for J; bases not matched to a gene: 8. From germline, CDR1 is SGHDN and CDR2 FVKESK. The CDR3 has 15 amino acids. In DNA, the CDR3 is TGTGCCAGCAGCCAAGCCCTAGCGGGGGCCAATGCCCAGTACTTC. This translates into CASSQALAGANAQYF. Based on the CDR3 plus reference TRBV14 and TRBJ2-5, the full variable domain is EAGVTQFPSHSVIEKGQTVTLRCDPISGHDNLYWYRRVMGKEIKFLLHFVKESKQDESGMPNNRFLAERTGGTYSTLKVQPAELEDSGVYFCASSQALAGANAQYFGPGTRLLVL.

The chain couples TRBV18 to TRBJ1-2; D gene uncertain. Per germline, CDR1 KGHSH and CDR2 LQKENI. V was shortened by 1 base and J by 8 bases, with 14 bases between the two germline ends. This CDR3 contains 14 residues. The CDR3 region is CASSPLEGTGGYTF. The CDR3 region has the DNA TGTGCCAGCTCACCACTGGAGGGAACGGGGGGCTACACCTTC.

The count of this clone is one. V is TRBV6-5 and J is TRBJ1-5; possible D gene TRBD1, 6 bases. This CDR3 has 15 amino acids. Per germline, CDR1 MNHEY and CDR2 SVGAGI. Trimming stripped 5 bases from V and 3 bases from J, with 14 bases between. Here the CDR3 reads CASSRNRESNQPQHF. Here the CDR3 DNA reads TGTGCCAGCAGTCGCAACAGGGAATCCAATCAGCCCCAGCATTTT.

The CDR3: CASSLGTGIFPPEKLFF. DNA for the CDR3: TGTGCCAGCAGTCTCGGGACAGGGATATTCCCACCAGAAAAACTGTTTTTT. The chain employs TRBV25-1 and TRBJ1-4, with 9 bases lining up with TRBD1. Trimming removed 5 bases from V and 8 bases from J; junction bases left unmatched: 15. Germline CDR1 is MGHDK and CDR2 is SYGVNS. The CDR3 runs 17 residues.

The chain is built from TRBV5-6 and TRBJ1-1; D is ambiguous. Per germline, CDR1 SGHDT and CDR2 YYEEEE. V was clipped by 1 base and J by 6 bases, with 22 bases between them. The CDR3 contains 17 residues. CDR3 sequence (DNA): TGTGCCAGCAGCTTGCCAGAGGGCATCCTGGTTGAAGCTGAAGCTTTCTTT. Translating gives CASSLPEGILVEAEAFF.

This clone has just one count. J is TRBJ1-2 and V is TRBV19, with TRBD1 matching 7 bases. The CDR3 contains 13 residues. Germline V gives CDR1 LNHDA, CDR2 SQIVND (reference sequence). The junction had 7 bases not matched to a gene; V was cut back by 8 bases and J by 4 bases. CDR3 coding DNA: TGTGCCAGTCGGACAGGATGGGGCTATGGCTACACCTTC. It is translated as CASRTGWGYGYTF.

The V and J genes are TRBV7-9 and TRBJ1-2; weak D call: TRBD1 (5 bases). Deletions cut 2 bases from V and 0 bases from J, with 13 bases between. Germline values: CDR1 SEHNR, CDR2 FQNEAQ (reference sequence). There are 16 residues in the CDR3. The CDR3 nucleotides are TGTGCCAGCAGCTTAACGATCAGGGAATCTAACTATGGCTACACCTTC. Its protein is CASSLTIRESNYGYTF.

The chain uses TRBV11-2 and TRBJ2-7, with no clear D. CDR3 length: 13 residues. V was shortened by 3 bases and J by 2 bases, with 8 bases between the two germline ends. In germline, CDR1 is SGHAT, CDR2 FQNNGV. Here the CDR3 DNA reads TGTGCCAGCAGCTTGGGCAGTACCTACGAGCAGTACTTC. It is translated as CASSLGSTYEQYF. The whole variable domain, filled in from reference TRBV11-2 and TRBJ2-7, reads EAGVAQSPRYKIIEKRQSVAFWCNPISGHATLYWYQQILGQGPKLLIQFQNNGVVDDSQLPKDRFSAERLKGVDSTLKIQPAKLEDSAVYLCASSLGSTYEQYFGPGTRLTVT.

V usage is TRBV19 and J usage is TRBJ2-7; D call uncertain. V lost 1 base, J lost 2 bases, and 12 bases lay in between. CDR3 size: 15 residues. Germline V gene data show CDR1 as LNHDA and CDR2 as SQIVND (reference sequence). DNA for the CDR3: TGTGCCAGTAGTATAGGGCAGGTGGGCCCCTACGAGCAGTACTTC. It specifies CASSIGQVGPYEQYF.

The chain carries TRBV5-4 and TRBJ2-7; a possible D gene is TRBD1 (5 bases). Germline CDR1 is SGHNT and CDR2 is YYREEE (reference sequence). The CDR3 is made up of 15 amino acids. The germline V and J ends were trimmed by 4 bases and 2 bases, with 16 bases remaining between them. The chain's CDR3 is CASSDREGPTYEQYF. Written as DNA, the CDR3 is TGTGCCAGCAGCGACAGAGAAGGACCGACCTACGAGCAGTACTTC.

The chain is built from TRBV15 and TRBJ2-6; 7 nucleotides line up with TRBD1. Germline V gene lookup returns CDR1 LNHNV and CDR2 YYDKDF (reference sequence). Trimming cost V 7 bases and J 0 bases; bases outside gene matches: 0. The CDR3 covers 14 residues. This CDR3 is CATTGGSGANVLTF. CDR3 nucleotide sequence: TGTGCCACCACAGGGGGCTCTGGGGCCAACGTCCTGACTTTC. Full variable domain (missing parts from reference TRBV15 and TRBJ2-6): DAMVIQNPRYQVTQFGKPVTLSCSQTLNHNVMYWYQQKSSQAPKLLFHYYDKDFNNEADTPDNFQSRRPNTSFCFLDIRSPGLGDTAMYLCATTGGSGANVLTFGAGSRLTVL.

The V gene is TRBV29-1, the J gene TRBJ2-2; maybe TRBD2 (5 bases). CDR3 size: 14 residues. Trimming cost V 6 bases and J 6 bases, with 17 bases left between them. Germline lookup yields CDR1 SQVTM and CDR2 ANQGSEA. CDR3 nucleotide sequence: TGCAGCGTCTTGGGAGTGGGAGACGCCGGGGAGCTGTTTTTT. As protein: CSVLGVGDAGELFF.

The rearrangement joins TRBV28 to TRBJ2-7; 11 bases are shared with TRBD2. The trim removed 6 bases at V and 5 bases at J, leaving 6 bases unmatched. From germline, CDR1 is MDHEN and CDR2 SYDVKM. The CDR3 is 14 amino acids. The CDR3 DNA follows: TGTGCCAGCAGATTAGCGGGAGGGCTAGACGAGCAGTACTTC. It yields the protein CASRLAGGLDEQYF.